The T cell receptor beta chain under discussion was sequenced for a study of blood T cell repertoires in COVID-19. Looking at the study overall: Both acute and convalescent COVID-19 samples were obtained from the United States, Italy and Spain.

CDR3 length: 14 amino acids. V was pared by 0 bases and J by 13 bases, with 11 bases of the junction left unmatched. Germline V lookup: CDR1 ENHRY, CDR2 SYGVKD. Profiled with immunoSEQ multiplex PCR; TCRdb holds only in-frame clones, not every one. This table holds approximately 130,000 clones, 84% found once. The genes are TRBV10-3 and TRBJ1-2, with 7 positions matching TRBD1. Sequences were obtained from peripheral blood. The sequence was obtained from a human donor in a cohort sampled during active COVID-19. CDR3 bases: TGTGCCATCAGTGAGTCTAGGGACAGCGCCCGCCTCACCTTC. This codes for CAISESRDSARLTF.